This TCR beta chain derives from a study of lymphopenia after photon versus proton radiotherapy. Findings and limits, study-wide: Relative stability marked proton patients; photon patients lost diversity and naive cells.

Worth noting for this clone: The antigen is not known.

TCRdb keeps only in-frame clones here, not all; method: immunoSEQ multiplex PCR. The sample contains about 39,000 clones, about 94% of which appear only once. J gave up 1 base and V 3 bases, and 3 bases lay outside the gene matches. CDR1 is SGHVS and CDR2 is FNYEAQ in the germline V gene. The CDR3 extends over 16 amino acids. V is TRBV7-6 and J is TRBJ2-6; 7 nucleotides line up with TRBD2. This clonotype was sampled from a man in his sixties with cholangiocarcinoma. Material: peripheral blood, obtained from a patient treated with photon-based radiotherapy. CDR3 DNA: TGTGCCAGCAGCTTGTGGGAGGGGTCTGGGGCCAACGTCCTGACTTTC. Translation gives CASSLWEGSGANVLTF.